This T cell receptor (beta chain) was recovered during a study of T cell changes during pregnancy in multiple sclerosis. Libraries were prepared by immunoSEQ multiplex PCR; TCRdb keeps only in-frame clonotypes and omits some of them. The table records roughly 40,000 clones, more than 85% of them present only once. The germline V and J ends were trimmed by 2 bases and 6 bases, with 8 bases remaining between them. Germline V gene data show CDR1 as MRHNA and CDR2 as SNTAGT. The CDR3 runs to 13 residues. The receptor was isolated from a female donor with multiple sclerosis, enrolled in a pregnancy study. The rearrangement links TRBV6-4 to TRBJ2-1; D is unresolved. The starting material was CD8+ T cells from peripheral blood mononuclear cells, obtained before pregnancy. The CDR3 is CASSDAASNEQFF. The CDR3 coding sequence is TGTGCCAGCAGTGACGCGGCTAGCAATGAGCAGTTCTTC.